Listed here are 20 T cell receptor beta chains from one sample, sequenced in a study of cytomegalovirus exposure and HLA in healthy donors. A multiplex PCR was run with 60 Vbeta primers and 13 Jbeta primers. Method: immunoSEQ multiplex PCR; TCRdb's copy keeps in-frame clones and lacks some. In total, the table holds around 50,000 clones. The sample comprised PBMCs. The receptors shown here come from a female donor in good health and CMV-seronegative.

The chain combines TRBV19 with TRBJ1-2; D unclear. Looked up from germline, CDR1 is LNHDA and CDR2 is SQIVND (reference sequence). This CDR3 comprises 13 residues. V lost 7 bases and J 1 base, leaving 10 bases between the germline ends. CDR3 in DNA: TGTGCCAGTAACTACGGATTTAACTATGGCTACACCTTC. Protein product: CASNYGFNYGYTF.

This chain uses TRBV29-1 with TRBJ1-1; D is undetermined. CDR3 length: 13 residues. Germline CDR1 is SQVTM and CDR2 is ANQGSEA. V shed 4 bases and J shed 3 bases, with 12 bases lying between them. The CDR3 loop reads CSVGLLEYTEAFF. CDR3 DNA sequence: TGCAGCGTTGGTTTATTAGAGTACACTGAAGCTTTCTTT.

The J gene is TRBJ1-1, the V gene TRBV29-1; 9 bases line up with TRBD1. Per germline, CDR1 SQVTM and CDR2 ANQGSEA. The CDR3 covers 15 residues. The V segment lost 7 bases and the J segment 1 base; nucleotides outside the gene matches: 10. This CDR3 reads CSASPGTGPNTEAFF. DNA of the CDR3: TGCAGCGCCAGTCCCGGGACAGGGCCGAACACTGAAGCTTTCTTT. The full variable domain, rest sourced from reference TRBV29-1 and TRBJ1-1, is SAVISQKPSRDICQRGTSLTIQCQVDSQVTMMFWYRQQPGQSLTLIATANQGSEATYESGFVIDKFPISRPNLTFSTLTVSNMSPEDSSIYLCSASPGTGPNTEAFFGQGTRLTVV.

The J gene is TRBJ2-4, the V gene TRBV19; a weak D match, TRBD1 (6 bases). Germline V gives CDR1 LNHDA, CDR2 SQIVND (reference sequence). CDR3 length equals 13 residues. The germline V and J ends were trimmed by 5 bases and 10 bases, with 15 bases remaining between them. The CDR3 loop is CASSGGQGKIQYF. As DNA, the CDR3 is TGTGCCAGTAGTGGCGGGCAGGGGAAGATTCAGTACTTC.

The genes are TRBV6-1 and TRBJ1-4, with 8 bases that match TRBD1. Looked up from germline, CDR1 is MNHNS and CDR2 is SASEGT. The CDR3 sequence is 14 residues long. Germline trimming cut 6 bases from V and 8 bases from J; bases unmatched to any gene: 8. Here the CDR3 reads CASSRGQGNEKLFF. The CDR3 DNA follows: TGTGCCAGCAGCCGCGGACAGGGAAACGAAAAACTGTTTTTT.

This chain uses TRBV7-9 with TRBJ2-1; possibly TRBD2 for D (6 bases). The CDR3 is made up of 15 amino acids. Germline CDR1 reads SEHNR; CDR2 reads FQNEAQ (reference sequence). The V and J ends lost 3 bases and 5 bases respectively, with 14 bases between them. The CDR3 nucleotides are TGTGCCAGCAGCTTCCCAGCGGGCGGGAACAATGAGCAGTTCTTC. Translating gives CASSFPAGGNNEQFF.

The V call is TRBV7-3, the J call TRBJ1-1; D gene uncertain. The V and J ends lost 2 bases and 2 bases respectively, with 6 bases between them. This CDR3 contains 13 residues. Germline loops: CDR1 SGHTA, CDR2 FQGTGA. The CDR3 sequence is CASSLLVNTEAFF. The CDR3 DNA is TGTGCCAGCAGCTTACTCGTCAACACTGAAGCTTTCTTT.

CDR3 sequence: CASRGGGWQETQYF. The CDR3 DNA follows: TGCGCCAGCAGAGGGGGCGGATGGCAAGAGACCCAGTACTTC. The V and J genes are TRBV5-1 and TRBJ2-5; 7 bases agree with TRBD1. Looked up from germline, CDR1 is SGHRS and CDR2 is YFSETQ. This CDR3 has 14 amino acids. Germline trimming cut 5 bases from V and 2 bases from J; bases unmatched to any gene: 6.

The chain couples TRBV11-3 to TRBJ2-7; TRBD1 is a possible D gene (7 bases). V lost 1 base to trimming and J lost 6 bases, with 25 bases between them. Germline V lookup: CDR1 SGHNT, CDR2 YENEEA. The CDR3 totals 18 residues. The CDR3 is CASSLGRGQGMMFFEQYF. As DNA, the CDR3 is TGTGCCAGCAGCTTAGGGAGGGGGCAGGGGATGATGTTCTTCGAGCAGTACTTC.

The V and J genes are TRBV19 and TRBJ1-1; 8 positions match TRBD1. The CDR3 length is 13 residues. In germline, CDR1 is LNHDA, CDR2 SQIVND (reference sequence). Trimming at V came to 7 bases and at J to 4 bases, leaving 5 bases not matched to a gene. CDR3: CASIDRGFTEAFF. The CDR3 region has the DNA TGTGCCAGTATCGACAGGGGTTTCACTGAAGCTTTCTTT.

In the case of this clone: The junction and the germline gene differ at one end; a read error may be behind it. The V and J genes are TRBV12-5 and TRBJ2-7; 12 nucleotides agree with TRBD2. The CDR3 is 23 residues long. Per the germline V gene, CDR1 is LGHNT and CDR2 is FRNRAP. CDR3 nucleotide sequence: TGTGCTAGTGTTTTGGTACAATTAATAATAGGGACTAGCGGGTCCCCCCGAGGCTACGAGCAGTACTTC. It translates to CASVLVQLIIGTSGSPRGYEQYF.

This CDR3 reads CASSVVGGTDEQYF. The CDR3 nucleotides are TGTGCCAGCAGCGTCGTAGGGGGTACCGACGAGCAGTACTTC. The genes are TRBV14 and TRBJ2-7; weak D call: TRBD1 (6 bases). Deletions cut 5 bases from V and 5 bases from J, with 16 bases between. Germline values: CDR1 SGHDN, CDR2 FVKESK. This CDR3 spans 14 amino acids. The whole variable domain, remainder taken from reference TRBV14 and TRBJ2-7, is EAGVTQFPSHSVIEKGQTVTLRCDPISGHDNLYWYRRVMGKEIKFLLHFVKESKQDESGMPNNRFLAERTGGTYSTLKVQPAELEDSGVYFCASSVVGGTDEQYFGPGTRLTVT.

The chain joins TRBV27 to TRBJ1-1; D is possibly TRBD1 (5 bases). The germline V gene encodes CDR1 MNHEY and CDR2 SMNVEV (reference sequence). The CDR3 is 15 amino acids. V lost 6 bases, J lost 2 bases, and 16 bases lay in between. CDR3 loop: CASSLWGGSNTEAFF. Here the CDR3 DNA reads TGTGCCAGCAGCCTCTGGGGCGGATCAAACACTGAAGCTTTCTTT.

This chain connects TRBV6-1 to TRBJ1-4; D possibly corresponds to TRBD1 (5 bases). This CDR3 is built from 13 residues. V dropped 3 bases and J dropped 7 bases, with 9 bases sitting between them. Germline lookup yields CDR1 MNHNS and CDR2 SASEGT. The CDR3 DNA is TGTGCCAGCAGTGACTGGGGCGGTGAAAAACTGTTTTTT. This sequence encodes CASSDWGGEKLFF.

This chain connects TRBV6-5 to TRBJ2-3, with D possibly being TRBD2 (7 bases). Trimming removed 3 bases at V and 0 bases at J, with 10 bases between. The CDR3 contains 15 residues. Looked up from germline, CDR1 is MNHEY and CDR2 is SVGAGI. CDR3 in amino acids: CASSYRGASTDTQYF. The CDR3, as DNA: TGTGCCAGCAGTTATCGGGGGGCTAGCACAGATACGCAGTATTTT.

This chain connects TRBV6-5 to TRBJ1-5; D uncertain. The CDR3 contains 13 residues. Trimming removed 5 bases at V and 7 bases at J, with 12 bases between. CDR1 and CDR2 (germline): MNHEY, SVGAGI. This chain's CDR3 is CASSPAGHQPQHF. Here the CDR3 DNA reads TGTGCCAGCAGTCCAGCGGGTCACCAGCCCCAGCATTTT.

The chain is built from TRBV7-9 and TRBJ1-1; 9 bases are shared with TRBD1. Trimming at V came to 5 bases and at J to 4 bases, leaving 11 bases not matched to a gene. The CDR3 extends over 16 amino acids. Germline values: CDR1 SEHNR, CDR2 FQNEAQ (reference sequence). For the CDR3, the DNA is TGTGCCAGCAGCCCCATACCGGGACAGGGTTTCACTGAAGCTTTCTTT. As protein: CASSPIPGQGFTEAFF.

The chain couples TRBV6-6 to TRBJ2-3; 9 bases map to TRBD2. Trimming took 7 bases from V and 1 from J; bases not matched to a gene: 6. This CDR3 region has 15 residues. Germline V gene sequence: CDR1 MNHNY, CDR2 SVGAGI (reference sequence). The CDR3 region is CASTPRTSGTDTQYF. DNA for the CDR3: TGTGCCAGCACCCCACGGACTAGCGGCACAGATACGCAGTATTTT.

The chain has TRBV10-3 and TRBJ2-7, with 7 bases that match TRBD2. Losses at the gene ends were 0 bases for V and 3 bases for J; bases not matched to a gene: 5. The CDR3 extends over 15 amino acids. Germline V gene lookup returns CDR1 ENHRY and CDR2 SYGVKD. CDR3: CAISESLAAGYEQYF. CDR3 nucleotide sequence: TGTGCCATCAGTGAGTCCCTAGCGGCAGGCTACGAGCAGTACTTC.

The chain couples TRBV4-1 to TRBJ1-1, with D hard to call. The CDR3 contains 13 residues. CDR1 MGHRA and CDR2 YSYEKL come from the germline V gene. The V end was cut by 3 bases, the J end by 6 bases, with 11 bases between. The CDR3 nucleotides are TGCGCCAGCAGCCAGTCCAGGAGGGCTGAAGCTTTCTTT. Encoded protein: CASSQSRRAEAFF.